Listed here are 9 T cell receptor beta chains from one sample, sequenced in a study of OX40 agonist ivuxolimab in advanced cancers. The table came from immunoSEQ multiplex PCR; TCRdb's copy has only in-frame clones and leaves some out. The sample lists around 30,000 clones, roughly 87% occurring once. The sequencing used CD4+ or CD8+ T cells sorted from blood, collected in a trial of the OX40 agonist ivuxolimab. The receptor source for this set is an adult with an advanced solid tumor such as melanoma, head and neck, liver or kidney cancer.

This chain uses TRBV6-6 with TRBJ2-7; tentatively, D is TRBD1 (7 bases). The CDR3 totals 12 residues. V was clipped by 6 bases and J by 11 bases, with 17 bases between them. CDR1 and CDR2 from the germline V gene are MNHNY and SVGAGI (reference sequence). The CDR3 loop is CASRRTGEEEYF. The CDR3 DNA reads as TGTGCCAGCAGACGCACAGGGGAGGAAGAGTACTTC.

The genes are TRBV5-6 and TRBJ1-5, with D uncertain. Trimming took off 1 base at V and 4 bases at J, with 9 bases between the two ends. This CDR3 comprises 14 residues. The V gene's germline CDR1 is SGHDT and CDR2 YYEEEE. CDR3 residues: CASSLLSGNQPQHF. The CDR3 coding sequence is TGTGCCAGCAGCTTGTTGTCAGGTAATCAGCCCCAGCATTTT. Combining the CDR3 with reference TRBV5-6 and TRBJ1-5 gives the whole variable domain DAGVTQSPTHLIKTRGQQVTLRCSPKSGHDTVSWYQQALGQGPQFIFQYYEEEERQRGNFPDRFSGHQFPNYSSELNVNALLLGDSALYLCASSLLSGNQPQHFGDGTRLSIL.

The chain carries TRBV6-5 and TRBJ2-1, with TRBD1 matching 9 bases. The germline CDR1 and CDR2 sequences are MNHEY and SVGAGI. The CDR3 contains 16 residues. V trimming: 4 bases; J trimming: 7 bases; junction bases outside the gene matches: 11. The chain's CDR3 is CASSSPGTGKENEQFF. CDR3 DNA: TGTGCCAGCAGTTCCCCAGGGACAGGGAAGGAAAATGAGCAGTTCTTC.

The V and J genes are TRBV19 and TRBJ2-5, with D possibly being TRBD1 or TRBD2 (5 bases each). There are 13 residues in the CDR3. V lost 6 bases and J lost 0, with 8 bases in between. Germline-derived CDR1 and CDR2 are LNHDA and SQIVND (reference sequence). Here the CDR3 reads CASSGTDQETQYF. In DNA form, the CDR3 reads TGTGCCAGTAGCGGGACCGACCAAGAGACCCAGTACTTC.

J is TRBJ1-4 and V is TRBV9, with D unresolved. Germline V gene lookup returns CDR1 SGDLS and CDR2 YYNGEE. Trimming shortened V by 7 bases and J by 6 bases, and 7 bases separated the two germline ends. The CDR3 extends over 11 amino acids. DNA of the CDR3: TGTGCCAGCGGACCGGATGAAAAACTGTTTTTT. Its translation is CASGPDEKLFF.

The genes are TRBV29-1 and TRBJ1-2; maybe TRBD1 (5 bases). The CDR3 extends over 11 amino acids. Germline V gene data show CDR1 as SQVTM and CDR2 as ANQGSEA. Trimming shortened V by 5 bases and J by 7 bases, and 11 bases separated the two germline ends. CDR3: CSVTQGVGYTF. As DNA, the CDR3 is TGCAGCGTTACGCAGGGTGTTGGCTACACCTTC.

The chain links TRBV4-2 to TRBJ2-1, with D possibly being TRBD1 (6 bases). Deletions cut 5 bases from V and 4 bases from J, with 9 bases between. There are 13 residues in the CDR3. Germline-derived CDR1 and CDR2 are LGHNA and YNFKEQ. In nucleotides, the CDR3 is TGTGCCAGCAGCTTTGGACAGTACAATGAGCAGTTCTTC. It specifies CASSFGQYNEQFF.

The chain uses TRBV6-5 and TRBJ1-2; D is unresolved. The CDR3 length is 13 residues. The V end lost 7 bases, the J end lost 8 bases, and 17 bases lay between the germline ends. The V gene's germline CDR1 is MNHEY and CDR2 SVGAGI. The CDR3 nucleotides are TGTGCCAGCATTAAAACAGCCGCCCGGGGCTACACCTTC. This sequence encodes CASIKTAARGYTF.

There are a few counts of this clone. This rearrangement joins TRBV2 to TRBJ2-3, with a possible D match to TRBD1 (6 bases). This CDR3 is built from 14 residues. Deletions cut 5 bases from V and 6 bases from J, with 15 bases between. Germline assignment: CDR1 SNHLY and CDR2 FYNNEI. CDR3 DNA sequence: TGTGCCAGCAGTCCAACCCCAGGGGCGGATACGCAGTATTTT. Residues: CASSPTPGADTQYF.